The T cell receptor beta chain under discussion was sequenced for a study of shared clonotypes between healthy human individuals. General study points: Larger richness was generally estimated for naive than memory subsets.

Running of the assay took place at deep level. The data were produced by immunoSEQ multiplex PCR, yet TCRdb's version contains in-frame clones alone and is incomplete. This table has roughly 2,000,000 clones, over 85% appearing once. The CDR3 sequence is 14 residues long. The ends were cut back, 2 bases at V and 0 bases at J, with 7 bases in the middle. Germline loops: CDR1 MNHEY, CDR2 SVGAGI. Naive CD8 cells, CD45RO-negative and positively selected for CCR7, excluded terminally differentiated effector memory CD45RA+ cells. This clone was seen a few times. As yet, its antigen is unknown. The genes are TRBV6-5 and TRBJ1-1; D call uncertain. Sequencing was carried out using naive CD8+ T cells from PBMCs. The TCR sequence derives from a man between 18 and 29 years old in good health. Some clones in this sample may be carry-over from other donors' samples. Here the CDR3 DNA reads TGTGCCAGCAGTTACGCCAGATTGAACACTGAAGCTTTCTTT. This codes for CASSYARLNTEAFF.